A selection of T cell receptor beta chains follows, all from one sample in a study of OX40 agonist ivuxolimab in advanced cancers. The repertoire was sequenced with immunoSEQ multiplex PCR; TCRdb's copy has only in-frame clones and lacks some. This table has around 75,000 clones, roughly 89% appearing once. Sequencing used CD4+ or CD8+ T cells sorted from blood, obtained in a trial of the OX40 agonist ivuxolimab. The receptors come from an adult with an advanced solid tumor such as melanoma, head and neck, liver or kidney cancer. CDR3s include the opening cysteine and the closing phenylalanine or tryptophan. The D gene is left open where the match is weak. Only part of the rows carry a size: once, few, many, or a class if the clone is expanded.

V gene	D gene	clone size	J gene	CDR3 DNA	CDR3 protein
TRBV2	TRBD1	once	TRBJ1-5	TGTGCCAGCAGAACACAGGGGTTAAATCAGCCCCAGCATTTT	CASRTQGLNQPQHF
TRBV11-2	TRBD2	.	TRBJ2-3	TGTGCCAGCCGTAAAGCGGGAGAGGGGGATACGCAGTATTTT	CASRKAGEGDTQYF
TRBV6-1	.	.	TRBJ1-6	TGTGCCAGCAGTTGGGACCTTGGGAATTCACCCCTCCACTTT	CASSWDLGNSPLHF
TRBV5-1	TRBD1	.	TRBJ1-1	TGCGCCAGCAGCTTGGGACTATGGACAGGGAACACTGAAGCTTTCTTT	CASSLGLWTGNTEAFF
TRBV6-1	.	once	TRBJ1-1	TGTGCCAGCACCACCGGTCCGGACCGGGAGGGAGCTTTCTTT	CASTTGPDREGAFF
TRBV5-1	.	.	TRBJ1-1	TGCGCCAGCAGCTTTAACAGGGAGGGGAACACTGAAGCTTTCTTT	CASSFNREGNTEAFF
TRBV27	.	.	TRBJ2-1	TGTGCCAGCCGGGACACCACTTACAATGAGCAGTTCTTC	CASRDTTYNEQFF
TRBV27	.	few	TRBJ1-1	TGTGCCAGCAGAGATTACATGAACACTGAAGCTTTCTTT	CASRDYMNTEAFF
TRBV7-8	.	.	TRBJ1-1	TGTGCCAGCAGCCCCCCTTCGGGGGGCTGGGGCACTGAAGCTTTCTTT	CASSPPSGGWGTEAFF
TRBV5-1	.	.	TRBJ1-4	TGCGCCAGCAGCCGGGGGACACCCCCAGGGGAAAAACTGTTTTTT	CASSRGTPPGEKLFF